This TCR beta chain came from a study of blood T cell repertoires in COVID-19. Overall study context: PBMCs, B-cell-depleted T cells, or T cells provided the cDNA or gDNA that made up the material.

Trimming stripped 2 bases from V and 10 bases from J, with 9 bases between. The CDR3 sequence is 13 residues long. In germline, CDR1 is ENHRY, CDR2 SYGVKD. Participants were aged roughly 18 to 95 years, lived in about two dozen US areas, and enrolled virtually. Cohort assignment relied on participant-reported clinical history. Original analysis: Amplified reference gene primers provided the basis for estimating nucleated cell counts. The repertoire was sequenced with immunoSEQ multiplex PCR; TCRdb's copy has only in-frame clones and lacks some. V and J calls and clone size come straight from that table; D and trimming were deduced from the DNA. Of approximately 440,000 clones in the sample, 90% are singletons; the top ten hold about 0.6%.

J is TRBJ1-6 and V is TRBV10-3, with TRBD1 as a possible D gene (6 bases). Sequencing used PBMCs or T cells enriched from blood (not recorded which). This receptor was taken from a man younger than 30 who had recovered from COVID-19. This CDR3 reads CAISELDSSPLHF. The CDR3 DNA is TGTGCCATCAGTGAGCTGGACAGCTCACCCCTCCACTTT.